Presented here are 13 T cell receptor beta chains from one specimen sequenced in a study of shared clonotypes between healthy human individuals. Measured with immunoSEQ multiplex PCR; TCRdb has only the in-frame clones, and not every one. The profile shows about 590,000 clones, nearly 97% of them singletons. Only CD45RO-negative cells positively selected for CCR7 counted as naive CD8 cells, so terminally differentiated effector memory CD45RA+ cells were excluded. What was sequenced was naive CD8+ T cells sorted from blood. The origin of the receptors is a woman in her thirties in good health.

This chain links TRBV11-3 with TRBJ2-7; D may be TRBD2 (5 bases). Trimming removed 3 bases from V and 7 bases from J, with 7 bases in between. The CDR3 runs 11 residues. Germline CDR1 reads SGHNT; CDR2 reads YENEEA. The CDR3, as DNA: TGTGCCAGCAGCTTCGGCGGGGAGCAGTACTTC. Amino acids: CASSFGGEQYF.

This chain uses TRBV13 with TRBJ1-1; a weak D match, TRBD1 (6 bases). This CDR3 is built from 12 residues. Trimming stripped 5 bases from V and 5 bases from J, with 9 bases between. Germline assignment: CDR1 PRHDT and CDR2 FYEKMQ (reference sequence). The CDR3: CASSPGTTEAFF. CDR3 bases: TGTGCCAGCAGCCCCGGGACAACTGAAGCTTTCTTT.

This clone has only one observation. This rearrangement joins TRBV5-6 to TRBJ2-3; 8 nucleotides align to TRBD2. J lost 2 bases, V lost 6 bases, and 5 bases had no gene match. Germline values: CDR1 SGHDT, CDR2 YYEEEE. The CDR3 has 14 amino acids. CDR3 amino acids: CASNSGGHTDTQYF. CDR3 bases: TGTGCCAGCAACTCGGGGGGGCACACAGATACGCAGTATTTT.

The chain carries TRBV5-5 and TRBJ1-2; tentative D call: TRBD1 (6 bases). V was shortened by 3 bases and J by 7 bases, with 16 bases between the two germline ends. From germline, CDR1 is SGHKS and CDR2 YYEKEE (reference sequence). The CDR3 is 14 residues long. The CDR3 reads CASSWDQGFGGYTF. DNA of the CDR3: TGTGCCAGCAGCTGGGATCAGGGGTTTGGTGGCTACACCTTC.

The V call is TRBV28, the J call TRBJ1-1; D uncertain. Germline V gene lookup returns CDR1 MDHEN and CDR2 SYDVKM. V shed 3 bases and J shed 1 base, with 9 bases lying between them. This CDR3 has 14 amino acids. The CDR3 protein is CASSFGPPNTEAFF. The CDR3 nucleotides are TGTGCCAGCAGTTTTGGGCCCCCGAACACTGAAGCTTTCTTT.

The chain couples TRBV2 to TRBJ2-7; D possibly corresponds to TRBD2 (6 bases). The CDR3 has 14 amino acids. CDR1 is SNHLY and CDR2 is FYNNEI in the germline V gene. Trimming stripped 7 bases from V and 5 bases from J, with 18 bases between. The CDR3 region has the DNA TGTGCCAGCAAATACGGGAGTCCGATCGACGAGCAGTACTTC. Translated: CASKYGSPIDEQYF. Full variable domain (remainder filled in from reference TRBV2 and TRBJ2-7): EPEVTQTPSHQVTQMGQEVILRCVPISNHLYFYWYRQILGQKVEFLVSFYNNEISEKSEIFDDQFSVERPDGSNFTLKIRSTKLEDSAMYFCASKYGSPIDEQYFGPGTRLTVT.

The chain uses TRBV28 and TRBJ2-1; D remains ambiguous. The CDR3 has 14 amino acids. Germline V gene sequence: CDR1 MDHEN, CDR2 SYDVKM. V gave up 3 bases and J gave up 1 base, with 7 bases separating them. The CDR3 loop reads CASSFRASYNEQFF. The CDR3 DNA reads TGTGCCAGCAGTTTTAGGGCGTCCTACAATGAGCAGTTCTTC.

This clone turned up a few times. The chain has TRBV2 and TRBJ1-1; D is uncertain. The CDR3 spans 13 residues. Germline V gene lookup returns CDR1 SNHLY and CDR2 FYNNEI. Trimming took 5 bases from V and 7 from J, leaving 14 bases between them. The CDR3 DNA reads as TGTGCCAGCAGTCTTGGGCCTCCCGATGAAGCTTTCTTT. Its protein is CASSLGPPDEAFF.

The J gene is TRBJ2-1, the V gene TRBV5-1; 7 bases are a match to TRBD2. Per germline, CDR1 SGHRS and CDR2 YFSETQ. There are 17 residues in the CDR3. J lost 0 bases, V lost 1 base, and 7 bases had no gene match. The CDR3 spells CASSLSSGGASYNEQFF. CDR3 coding DNA: TGCGCCAGCAGCTTGTCTAGCGGAGGAGCCTCCTACAATGAGCAGTTCTTC.

This clone was found once. The rearrangement links TRBV7-9 to TRBJ1-4; no clear D. CDR1 and CDR2 from the germline V gene are SEHNR and FQNEAQ (reference sequence). V was cut by 4 bases and J by 0 bases, with 9 bases left in between. This CDR3 contains 15 residues. The CDR3 reads CASSSDYTTNEKLFF. CDR3 bases: TGTGCCAGCAGCTCTGATTACACAACTAATGAAAAACTGTTTTTT.

The V call is TRBV11-1, the J call TRBJ2-1; D ambiguous. The CDR3 has 12 amino acids. CDR1 SGHAT and CDR2 FQDESV come from the germline V gene (reference sequence). Deletions cut 2 bases from V and 8 bases from J, with 7 bases between. The CDR3 nucleotides are TGTGCCAGCAGCTTAATACACCATGAGCAGTTCTTC. Protein product: CASSLIHHEQFF.

The gene calls are TRBV7-9 and TRBJ2-2, with D perhaps assigned TRBD1 or TRBD2 (5 bases each). The CDR3 covers 16 residues. The V end lost 5 bases, the J end lost 0 bases, and 13 bases lay between the germline ends. From germline, CDR1 is SEHNR and CDR2 FQNEAQ (reference sequence). The CDR3 coding sequence is TGTGCCAGCAGCGAGGGACGGCCCCCGAACACCGGGGAGCTGTTTTTT. Its protein product is CASSEGRPPNTGELFF.

This sequence joins TRBV4-1 and TRBJ1-1; TRBD1 matches at 10 bases. The junction had 5 bases not matched to a gene; V was cut back by 2 bases and J by 8 bases. CDR3 size: 14 residues. CDR1 is MGHRA, CDR2 YSYEKL, per germline. The CDR3 reads CASSQRGTGDEAFF. The CDR3 bases are TGCGCCAGCAGCCAAAGAGGGACAGGGGACGAAGCTTTCTTT.